This TCR beta chain was retrieved from a study of spatial heterogeneity in lung cancer. Germline V gene lookup returns CDR1 LGHDT and CDR2 YNNKEL (reference sequence). CDR3 length: 14 residues. Trimming pared 4 bases from V and 9 bases from J, leaving 13 bases between. This clonotype ranks as medium-sized. Its antigen remains unidentified. The time point was: sample taken at primary tumor resection. Findings and limits, study-wide: How many expanded intratumoral alpha and beta TCRs were present tracked the tumor mutation count, which was a count of nonsynonymous mutations.

TCRdb reanalysed the 5' RACE reads using MiXCR and keeps one entry per CDR3 protein. The table lists under 7,500 distinct CDR3 sequences, approximately 26% of them singletons. Material: lung tumor tissue, obtained at surgery. The sequence was collected from a male donor with early-stage non-small cell lung cancer. The rearrangement uses TRBV3-1 and TRBJ1-6; D may be TRBD1 (6 bases). CDR3 sequence reads: CASSPPQGPSPLHF. CDR3 bases: TGTGCCAGCAGCCCTCCTCAGGGGCCTTCACCCCTCCACTTT.